The rows below give T cell receptor beta chains drawn from one sample of a study of blood T cell repertoires in COVID-19. TCRdb keeps only in-frame clones here, not all; method: immunoSEQ multiplex PCR. The sample has approximately 120,000 clones, 80% to 90% seen once. Sequencing used peripheral blood. These receptors were obtained from a human donor in a cohort sampled during active COVID-19. CDR3s include the opening cysteine and the closing phenylalanine or tryptophan. D genes are given only for firm matches. The size of a clone is reported for some rows only, either as once, few or many, or as a class for expanded clones.

D,size,J,V,CDR3,DNA
-,-,TRBJ1-1,TRBV6-5,CASRSPGNTEAFF,TGTGCCAGCCGATCGCCGGGGAACACTGAAGCTTTCTTT
-,once,TRBJ1-1,TRBV10-3,CAISVTGNTEAFF,TGTGCCATCAGTGTGACAGGGAACACTGAAGCTTTCTTT
-,-,TRBJ1-2,TRBV18,CASSPPKGGAGYTF,TGTGCCAGCTCACCACCGAAAGGGGGGGCTGGCTACACCTTC
TRBD2,-,TRBJ2-3,TRBV6-5,CASISGLGGTDTQYF,TGTGCCAGTATCTCGGGACTAGGAGGCACAGATACGCAGTATTTT
-,few,TRBJ1-1,TRBV28,CASSLWGLETTEAFF,TGTGCCAGCAGTTTATGGGGGCTGGAAACCACTGAAGCTTTCTTT
TRBD1,-,TRBJ2-7,TRBV30,CAWSPTGTGSYEQYF,TGTGCCTGGAGCCCTACCGGGACAGGGTCCTACGAGCAGTACTTC
TRBD1,-,TRBJ1-2,TRBV28,CASSLFDRGHYGYTF,TGTGCCAGCAGTTTATTTGACAGGGGGCACTATGGCTACACCTTC
-,-,TRBJ2-7,TRBV5-1,CASSLAQDYEQYF,TGCGCCAGCAGCTTGGCTCAGGACTACGAGCAGTACTTC
-,few,TRBJ2-3,TRBV5-4,CASSRSGTQYF,TGTGCCAGCAGCCGCAGCGGAACGCAGTATTTT
TRBD2,-,TRBJ2-1,TRBV29-1,CSALPGLAGVEQFF,TGCAGCGCCTTGCCGGGACTAGCGGGAGTTGAGCAGTTCTTC
TRBD1,-,TRBJ2-7,TRBV6-5,CASRTGDRYEQYF,TGTGCCAGTCGCACAGGGGACAGATACGAGCAGTACTTC
-,-,TRBJ1-1,TRBV15,CATSIQGNTEAFF,TGTGCCACCAGCATACAGGGGAACACTGAAGCTTTCTTT
TRBD1,-,TRBJ2-1,TRBV18,CASSQGTGPYNEQFF,TGTGCCAGCTCGCAGGGGACAGGGCCCTACAATGAGCAGTTCTTC
-,-,TRBJ1-1,TRBV4-3,CASSQPGENTEAFF,TGCGCCAGCAGCCAACCCGGAGAGAACACTGAAGCTTTCTTT
-,-,TRBJ2-2,TRBV15,CATSRDFRGGAGNTGELFF,TGTGCCACCAGCAGAGATTTTAGAGGAGGGGCCGGGAACACCGGGGAGCTGTTTTTT
-,-,TRBJ2-1,TRBV5-1,CASSEDRLNNEQFF,TGCGCCAGCAGCGAGGACAGACTAAACAATGAGCAGTTCTTC
-,-,TRBJ2-6,TRBV7-2,CASSLAVQATGANVLTF,TGTGCCAGCAGCTTAGCGGTACAGGCAACCGGGGCCAACGTCCTGACTTTC
TRBD1,-,TRBJ2-7,TRBV29-1,CSVVAGQGLGEQYF,TGCAGCGTGGTGGCGGGACAGGGGCTGGGAGAGCAGTACTTC
-,once,TRBJ2-7,TRBV5-6,CASNPDSSYEQYF,TGTGCCAGCAACCCGGACAGCTCCTACGAGCAGTACTTC
-,-,TRBJ1-2,TRBV28,CASSPQGYYGYTF,TGTGCCAGCAGTCCGCAGGGGTACTATGGCTACACCTTC
-,-,TRBJ1-4,TRBV6-5,CASSYSGGGVEKLFF,TGTGCCAGCAGTTACTCAGGTGGGGGGGTTGAAAAACTGTTTTTT
-,-,TRBJ1-1,TRBV7-2,CASSLWRGNTEAFF,TGTGCCAGCAGCTTATGGCGGGGGAACACTGAAGCTTTCTTT
-,-,TRBJ1-1,TRBV6-2/TRBV6-3,CASSYSRSRRTEAFF,TGTGCCAGCAGTTACTCTCGCTCTCGGAGGACTGAAGCTTTCTTT
-,-,TRBJ2-7,TRBV5-1,CASSLAFSGYEQYF,TGCGCCAGCAGCTTGGCCTTCAGCGGCTACGAGCAGTACTTC
-,-,TRBJ1-2,TRBV19,CASTRGVQGNYGYTF,TGTGCCAGTACCCGGGGGGTCCAGGGAAACTATGGCTACACCTTC
TRBD1,-,TRBJ2-2,TRBV28,CASSYRQGGELFF,TGTGCCAGCAGTTATCGACAGGGAGGGGAGCTGTTTTTT
-,-,TRBJ2-2,TRBV9,CASSPRTSGELFF,TGTGCCAGCAGCCCACGGACTTCCGGGGAGCTGTTTTTT
TRBD1,-,TRBJ1-2,TRBV30,CAWSVRGDRRYYGYTF,TGTGCCTGGAGTGTACGGGGGGACAGGAGATACTATGGCTACACCTTC
TRBD1,-,TRBJ1-1,TRBV29-1,CSGARQGAGTEAFF,TGCAGCGGCGCCCGACAGGGGGCAGGCACTGAAGCTTTCTTT
TRBD1,-,TRBJ2-5,TRBV5-4,CASSLSTGTGGRETQYF,TGTGCCAGCAGCTTAAGTACCGGGACAGGGGGGAGGGAGACCCAGTACTTC
TRBD1,-,TRBJ1-1,TRBV10-3,CAISSSYGTGGGTEAFF,TGTGCCATCAGTTCTTCTTACGGGACAGGTGGGGGAACTGAAGCTTTCTTT
-,-,TRBJ2-7,TRBV3-1/TRBV3-2,CASSRLGSSYEQYF,TGTGCCAGCAGCCGGCTTGGCAGCTCCTACGAGCAGTACTTC
-,-,TRBJ1-2,TRBV30,CAWSEQSLYGYTF,TGTGCCTGGAGTGAACAGAGTTTATATGGCTACACCTTC
-,-,TRBJ1-1,TRBV11-2,CASSFGENTEAFF,TGTGCCAGCAGCTTCGGGGAAAACACTGAAGCTTTCTTT
-,few,TRBJ2-1,TRBV27,CASSSPIYNEQFF,TGTGCCAGCAGTTCCCCTATTTACAATGAGCAGTTCTTC
-,-,TRBJ1-1,TRBV7-9,CASSSLGGREAFF,TGTGCCAGCAGCTCGTTGGGGGGTCGGGAAGCTTTCTTT
-,-,TRBJ2-1,TRBV6-5,CASRQIGHPEQFF,TGTGCCAGCAGACAGATTGGGCATCCTGAGCAGTTCTTC